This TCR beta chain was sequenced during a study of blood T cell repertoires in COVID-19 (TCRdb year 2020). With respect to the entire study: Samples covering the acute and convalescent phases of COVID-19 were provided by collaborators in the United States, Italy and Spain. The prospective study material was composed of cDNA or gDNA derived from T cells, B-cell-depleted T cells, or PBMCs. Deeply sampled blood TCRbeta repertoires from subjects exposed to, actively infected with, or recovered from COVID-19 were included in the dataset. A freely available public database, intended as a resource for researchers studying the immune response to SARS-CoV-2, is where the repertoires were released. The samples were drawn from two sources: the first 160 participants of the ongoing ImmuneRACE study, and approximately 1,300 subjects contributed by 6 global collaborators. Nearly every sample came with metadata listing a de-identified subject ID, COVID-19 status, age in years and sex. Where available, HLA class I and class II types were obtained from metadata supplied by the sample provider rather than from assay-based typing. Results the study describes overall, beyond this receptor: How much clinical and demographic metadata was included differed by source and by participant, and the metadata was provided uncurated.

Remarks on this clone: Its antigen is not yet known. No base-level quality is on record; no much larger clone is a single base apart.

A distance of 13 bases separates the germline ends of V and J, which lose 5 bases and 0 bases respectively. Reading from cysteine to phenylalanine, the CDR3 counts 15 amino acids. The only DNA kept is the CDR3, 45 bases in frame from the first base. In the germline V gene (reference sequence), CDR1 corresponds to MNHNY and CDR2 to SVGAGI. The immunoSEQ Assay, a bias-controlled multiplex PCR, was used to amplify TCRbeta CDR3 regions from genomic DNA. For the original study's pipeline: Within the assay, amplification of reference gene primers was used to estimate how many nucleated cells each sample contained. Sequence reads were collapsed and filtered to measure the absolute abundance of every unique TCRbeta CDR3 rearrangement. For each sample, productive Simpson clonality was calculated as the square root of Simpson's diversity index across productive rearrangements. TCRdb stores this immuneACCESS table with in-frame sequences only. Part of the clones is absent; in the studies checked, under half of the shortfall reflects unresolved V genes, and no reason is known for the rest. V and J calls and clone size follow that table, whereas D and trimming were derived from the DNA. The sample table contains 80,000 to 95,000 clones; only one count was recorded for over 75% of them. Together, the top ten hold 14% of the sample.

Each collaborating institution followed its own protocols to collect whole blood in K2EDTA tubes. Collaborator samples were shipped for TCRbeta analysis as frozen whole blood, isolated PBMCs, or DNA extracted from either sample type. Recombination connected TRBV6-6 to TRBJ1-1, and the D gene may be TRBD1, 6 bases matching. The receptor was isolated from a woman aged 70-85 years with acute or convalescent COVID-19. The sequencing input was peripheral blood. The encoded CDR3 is CASSNGQLMNTEAFF. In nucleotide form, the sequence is TGTGCCAGCAGTAACGGACAGCTCATGAACACTGAAGCTTTCTTT.